The clone carrying this T cell receptor (beta chain) appeared many times. Its specificity is not known. Trimming removed 7 bases at V and 6 bases at J, with 18 bases between. The V gene's germline CDR1 is MNHEY and CDR2 SVGEGT. This CDR3 comprises 14 residues. The data originate from a study of T-cell memory formation after mild COVID-19. 5'RACE with constant-segment primers built TCRalpha and TCRbeta cDNA libraries with UMIs. TCRdb passed the 5' RACE reads through MiXCR, listing each CDR3 protein once. Found here are some 250,000 distinct CDR3 sequences, around a tenth of them singletons; the top ten hold 22%. Broader study findings: Some responding clones appeared in pre-infection memory, suggesting cross-reactive memory joined.

This TCR derives from a man aged 18 to 30 who had mild COVID-19 (a few samples of this study predate the infection). Cell type and time point are not known. The sequenced material came from PBMCs or a T cell subset sorted from them (not recorded which). The chain uses TRBV6-2 or TRBV6-3 and TRBJ1-1; D is undetermined. CDR3 amino acids: CASTSGREWAEAFF. The CDR3 nucleotides are TGTGCCAGCACTTCGGGCCGCGAATGGGCTGAAGCTTTCTTT.